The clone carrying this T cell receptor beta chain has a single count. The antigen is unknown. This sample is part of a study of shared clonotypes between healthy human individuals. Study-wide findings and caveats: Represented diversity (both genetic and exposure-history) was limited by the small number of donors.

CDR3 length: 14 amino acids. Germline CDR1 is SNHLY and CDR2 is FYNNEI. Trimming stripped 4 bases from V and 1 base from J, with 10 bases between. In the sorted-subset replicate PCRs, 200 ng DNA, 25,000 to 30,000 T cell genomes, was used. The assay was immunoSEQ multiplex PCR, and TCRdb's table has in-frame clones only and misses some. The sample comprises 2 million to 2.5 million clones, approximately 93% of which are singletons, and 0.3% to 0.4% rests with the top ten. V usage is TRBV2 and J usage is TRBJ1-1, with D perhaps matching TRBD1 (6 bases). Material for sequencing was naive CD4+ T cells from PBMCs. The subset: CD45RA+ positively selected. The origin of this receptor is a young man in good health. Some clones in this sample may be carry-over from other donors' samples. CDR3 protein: CASSGGQRNTEAFF. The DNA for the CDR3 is TGTGCCAGCAGTGGAGGACAGAGGAACACTGAAGCTTTCTTT.